This T cell receptor beta chain was profiled in a study of identical twins. Study-level findings and limits: Fewer insertions characterized abundant cord blood beta clonotypes, whereas memory repertoires showed none. Invariant MAIT and iNKT cells could partly confound zero-insertion analyses.

Notes on this clonotype: What it binds is not known.

The CDR3 covers 15 residues. The ends were cut back, 4 bases at V and 1 base at J, with 12 bases in the middle. The germline V gene encodes CDR1 SGDLS and CDR2 YYNGEE. Template switching added a universal primer site; cDNA carried unique molecular identifiers. TCRdb reprocessed the 5' RACE reads with MiXCR, giving one entry per CDR3 protein. Of hundreds of thousands of distinct CDR3 sequences in the sample, approximately 8% were seen once. This sample also appeared in a second study, on yellow fever vaccine responses in identical twins.

Sequencing used CD8+ T cells sorted from blood. The TCR comes from a woman aged 18-30 years in good health. The chain couples TRBV9 to TRBJ2-1, with a weak D call TRBD2 (5 bases). Here the CDR3 reads CASSSPRGSYNEQFF. The CDR3 region has the DNA TGTGCCAGCAGCTCACCTAGAGGGTCCTACAATGAGCAGTTCTTC.